Shown below are 17 T cell receptor beta chains from a single sample sequenced in a study of molecular identifiers for immune sequencing clone quantification. In TCRdb, the PCR reads were re-called with MiXCR into one record per CDR3 protein. The table records approximately 590,000 distinct CDR3 sequences, approximately 24% of them present only once. Sample: naive CD8+ T cells from blood, with Jurkat cell RNA spiked in. Noted subset: FACS-sorted CD8+CD4-CCR7+CD45RA+ naive T cells. All receptors derive from a human donor in good health. Some libraries in this study had Jurkat cell RNA spiked in.

This clonotype has just a few counts. The CDR3 DNA sequence: TGTGCCAGCAGCCCGTGGGGTGGGAATTCACCCCTCCACTTT. As protein: CASSPWGGNSPLHF. V is TRBV27 and J is TRBJ1-6; D unclear. Trimming removed 6 bases at V and 7 bases at J, with 13 bases between. This CDR3 has 14 amino acids. Germline V gene data show CDR1 as MNHEY and CDR2 as SMNVEV (reference sequence).

In its sample, this clonotype was seen many times. This sequence joins TRBV12-3 or TRBV12-4 and TRBJ2-2; D not certain. V was clipped by 7 bases and J by 5 bases, with 14 bases between them. The CDR3 spans 14 residues. The CDR3 region is CASTPDGLTGELFF. Written as DNA, the CDR3 is TGTGCCAGCACCCCGGACGGGTTAACCGGGGAGCTGTTTTTT.

This clonotype has a count of ten or more. CDR3 nucleotides: TGCAGTGCTAGAGAGGCAGAGACCCAGTACTTC. Translating it yields CSAREAETQYF. This chain connects TRBV20-1 to TRBJ2-5; D is undetermined. CDR3 size: 11 residues. The germline V gene has CDR1 DFQATT and CDR2 SNEGSKA (reference sequence). Trimming removed 0 bases from V and 4 bases from J, with 3 bases in between.

Turning to this clonotype: One base away lies a much larger clone, so this may be a sequencing read error. J is TRBJ2-3 and V is TRBV4-1; TRBD2 aligns across 8 bases. CDR1 MGHRA and CDR2 YSYEKL come from the germline V gene. The CDR3 is 16 amino acids. In DNA, the CDR3 is TGCGCCAGCAGGAACAACGGGGGGGCCGGGCCAGATACGCTGTATTTT. Amino acids: CASRNNGGAGPDTLYF.

This clonotype was recorded many times. This chain joins TRBV6-6 and TRBJ2-7, with 10 bases identical to TRBD2. Germline-derived CDR1 and CDR2 are MNHNY and SVGAGI (reference sequence). The CDR3 totals 13 residues. After removal of 4 bases from V and 5 bases from J, the junction contained 2 bases not matched to a gene. The CDR3 DNA is TGTGCCAGCAGTTCCGGGACTAGCGACGAGCAGTACTTC. This codes for CASSSGTSDEQYF.

Points on this clonotype: Since a much larger clone is just one base distant, this may be a read error. The chain joins TRBV4-2 to TRBJ2-7, with D perhaps TRBD2 (5 bases). This CDR3 comprises 14 residues. CDR1 and CDR2 from the germline V gene are LGHNA and YNFKEQ. V was pared by 3 bases and J by 0 bases, with 9 bases between. CDR3 bases: TGTGCCAGCAGCCATAGCGTGCCCTCCTACGAGCAGTACTTC. Its translation: CASSHSVPSYEQYF.

Note on this clonotype: Germline and junction disagree at one end, which may indicate a read error. The J gene is TRBJ2-1, the V gene TRBV18; D call uncertain. The germline CDR1 and CDR2 sequences are KGHSH and LQKENI. This CDR3 has 12 amino acids. The CDR3 nucleotides read TGTGCCCGCTCACCTTCCACCAATGAGCAGTTCTTC. It codes for CARSPSTNEQFF.

This clonotype came up a few times. The chain has TRBV24-1 and TRBJ2-1; D not resolved. Germline V gene sequence: CDR1 KGHDR, CDR2 SFDVKD. Trimming pared 3 bases from V and 5 bases from J, leaving 10 bases between. This CDR3 has 14 residues. As DNA, the CDR3 is TGTGCCACCAGTGATCCCTACCTGGACAATGAGCAGTTCTTC. Its translation is CATSDPYLDNEQFF.

V usage is TRBV4-1 and J usage is TRBJ2-7, with 7 bases lining up with TRBD1. The CDR3 spans 18 residues. The V gene end was trimmed by 0 bases and the J gene end by 5 bases; junction bases not matched to a gene: 16. Germline-derived CDR1 and CDR2 are MGHRA and YSYEKL. The CDR3 DNA follows: TGCGCCAGCAGCCAAGATGCCAACAGGGGCAACAACAGGGACGAGCAGTACTTC. Translation gives CASSQDANRGNNRDEQYF.

This clonotype was counted ten times or more. This rearrangement joins TRBV7-9 to TRBJ2-5; 7 bases are shared with TRBD1. Per the germline V gene, CDR1 is SEHNR and CDR2 is FQNEAQ (reference sequence). This CDR3 comprises 19 residues. The V and J ends lost 2 bases and 0 bases, in that order; junction bases with no gene match: 15. The CDR3 DNA sequence: TGTGCCAGCAGCTTATATCTCCTCTACAGGGGCCTGAACCAAGAGACCCAGTACTTC. Protein: CASSLYLLYRGLNQETQYF.

Details on this clonotype: This clone may be a read error of a much larger clone one base away. V usage is TRBV25-1 and J usage is TRBJ2-2, with D perhaps TRBD2 (5 bases). The CDR3 has 12 amino acids. Per the germline V gene, CDR1 is MGHDK and CDR2 is SYGVNS. In DNA, the CDR3 is TGTGCCAGCAGTGACTACACCGGGGAGCTGCTTTTT. Translation gives CASSDYTGELLF.

This chain links TRBV28 with TRBJ2-7; 9 nucleotides align to TRBD1. V trimming: 4 bases; J trimming: 6 bases; junction bases outside the gene matches: 7. The CDR3 extends over 14 amino acids. Per germline, CDR1 MDHEN and CDR2 SYDVKM. In DNA form, the CDR3 reads TGTGCCAGCAGTTCAAACAGGGGGCGGGGCGAGCAGTACTTC. Translated: CASSSNRGRGEQYF.

This clonotype was seen repeatedly, ten times or more. This chain joins TRBV7-9 and TRBJ2-7, with D possibly being TRBD2 (7 bases). Germline CDR1 is SEHNR and CDR2 is FQNEAQ (reference sequence). Between the trimmed V and J ends, which lost 5 bases and 6 bases, there was a span of 29 bases. This CDR3 spans 18 amino acids. The CDR3 loop reads CASSHLTFTGGPSREQYF. The CDR3 DNA follows: TGTGCCAGCAGCCACCTCACTTTCACCGGGGGGCCGAGTCGCGAGCAGTACTTC.

About this clonotype: Just one base apart from a much larger clone, this may be a read error. This chain links TRBV11-2 with TRBJ2-5; 13 nucleotides agree with TRBD2. The V gene's germline CDR1 is SGHAT and CDR2 FQNNGV. CDR3 length equals 16 residues. CDR3 sequence reads: CAGSPGLAGYQETQYF. In DNA form, the CDR3 reads TGTGCCGGCAGCCCGGGACTAGCGGGGTACCAAGAGACCCAGTACTTC.

V and J are TRBV6-5 and TRBJ2-5; 10 nucleotides agree with TRBD1. Germline values: CDR1 MNHEY, CDR2 SVGAGI. The CDR3 contains 16 residues. With V trimmed by 0 bases and J by 5 bases, 6 bases remained unmatched. Here the CDR3 DNA reads TGTGCCAGCAGTTACTCCCTGACAGGGGGCAGGGAGACCCAGTACTTC. Its protein product is CASSYSLTGGRETQYF.

This clonotype was detected only a few times. V usage is TRBV6-5 and J usage is TRBJ2-3, with 14 bases identical to TRBD2. Germline V gene lookup returns CDR1 MNHEY and CDR2 SVGAGI. The ends lost 8 bases at V and 7 bases at J; junction bases unmatched: 8. The CDR3 runs 15 residues. The CDR3 here is CASGTSGSDFYTQYF. The CDR3 coding sequence is TGTGCCAGCGGGACTAGCGGGAGCGACTTTTATACGCAGTATTTT.

This clonotype was recorded at least ten times. The chain links TRBV4-1 to TRBJ1-1; 9 bases are shared with TRBD1. The CDR3 runs 15 residues. Germline V CDR1 and CDR2: MGHRA, YSYEKL. With 4 bases clipped from V and 2 bases from J, the junction kept 5 bases outside the gene matches. The CDR3: CASSLPGQGNTEAFF. In nucleotides, the CDR3 is TGCGCCAGCAGCCTCCCGGGACAGGGAAACACTGAAGCTTTCTTT.